This T cell receptor (beta chain) is from a study of T cell responses to AZD1222 COVID-19 vaccine (dated by TCRdb to about 2021). For the wider study: Because spike-specific TCR depth and breadth did not differ between the two schedules, AZD1222 recipients who got a second dose at roughly 4 weeks were pooled with those who got a second dose at roughly 12 weeks. TCR sequencing was performed for 233 trial participants, of whom 200 to 210 were given two doses of AZD1222 and around 26 were given two doses of MenACWY control vaccine. Enrollment into the trials was organized by age into subgroups of 18-55, 56-69 and 70-plus years, and those subgroups contained roughly 140, 27 and 60 TCR-sequenced participants, respectively.

Reading the label with the study, this specimen's time point is: baseline before first vaccination. The vaccinee samples were drawn from two UK trials, COV001 and COV002, one of which was a single-blind randomized controlled phase 2/3 trial testing AZD1222 (ChAdOx1 nCoV-19) in healthy adults. Trial participant PBMC samples were collected at day 0 and day 28 after the second dose for TCRbeta chain sequencing. The CDR3 has 13 amino acids, counting the end cysteine and phenylalanine. Only CDR3 DNA remains: 39 bases, in frame from the first base. Reading the germline V gene gives CDR1 MDHEN and CDR2 SYDVKM. As regards this clone: Its antigen remains undetermined. The junction departs from germline at one end; a sequencing error may be responsible.

The CDR3 regions of human TCRbeta chains were subjected to immunosequencing. Processing in the source paper ran as follows. Repertoire TCRs were matched against a reference library of SARS-CoV-2-specific TCRs generated with the MIRA antigen-specificity platform. Breadth was defined as the fraction of unique TCRs that were SARS-CoV-2-associated, and depth was defined as the fraction of total T cells that were SARS-CoV-2-associated. Using the MIRA data, each spike-specific TCR was mapped to the spike region that the TCR reacts to and placed in a CD4 or CD8 class. Log10-transformed breadth and depth values were compared by one-way ANOVA with Sidak's multiple comparisons tests. TCRdb obtained this table from immuneACCESS and retained in-frame rearrangements with V and J assigned. These tables miss some clones; where compared with another copy, unresolved V genes account for less than half of the shortfall, and the remainder is unexplained. The V and J calls and clone size were taken over from that table, and D and trimming were inferred from the DNA. The sample yields 150,000 to 200,000 clones; about 94% were counted once. The biggest ten clones account for 7% to 9.5% of the sample.

Study-wide conclusions, independent of this receptor: In the small 56-69-year group, the increase in depth fell short of significance, most likely because of low power. CD4 TCRs associated with the vaccine covered the entire spike protein, and the dominant responses were in regions 160-218 and 743-854. Conclusions about previously exposed vaccinees were limited because only a handful of AZD1222 recipients were SARS-CoV-2 seropositive at baseline. Most participants were white British and females outnumbered males, and the authors suggested that clonal diversity may have been underestimated. Reportedly, almost half of the unique spike-specific TCRs recognized epitopes lying outside the regions that are mutated in the B.1.351 and B.1.1.7 variants. Spike-specific TCR breadth and depth rose significantly after two AZD1222 doses compared with day 0 and with MenACWY recipients. Because no samples from the day 14 peak response were available, repertoires could be characterized only after the peak T cell response.

The rearranged segments are TRBV28 and TRBJ1-1; the D gene is possibly TRBD1, with 6 bases matching. The input for sequencing was peripheral blood, taken on day 0 of AZD1222 vaccination. This receptor was identified in an adult in good health. The CDR3 reads as follows: CASSLERSRTDRF. The nucleotide sequence reads TGTGCCAGCAGTTTAGAGCGGTCACGGACAGACCGATTT.